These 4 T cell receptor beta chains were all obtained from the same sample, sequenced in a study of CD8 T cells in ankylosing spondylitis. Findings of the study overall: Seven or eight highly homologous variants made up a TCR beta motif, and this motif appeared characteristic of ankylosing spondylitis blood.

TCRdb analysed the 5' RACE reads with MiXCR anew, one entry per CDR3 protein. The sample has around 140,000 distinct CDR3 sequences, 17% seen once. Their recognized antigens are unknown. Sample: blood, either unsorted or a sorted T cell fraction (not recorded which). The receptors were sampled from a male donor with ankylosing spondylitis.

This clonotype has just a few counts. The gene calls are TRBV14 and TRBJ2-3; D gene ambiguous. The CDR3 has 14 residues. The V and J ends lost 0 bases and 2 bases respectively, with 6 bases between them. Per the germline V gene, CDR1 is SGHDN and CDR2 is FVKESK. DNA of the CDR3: TGTGCCAGCAGCCAAGAAACAGACACAGATACGCAGTATTTT. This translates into CASSQETDTDTQYF.

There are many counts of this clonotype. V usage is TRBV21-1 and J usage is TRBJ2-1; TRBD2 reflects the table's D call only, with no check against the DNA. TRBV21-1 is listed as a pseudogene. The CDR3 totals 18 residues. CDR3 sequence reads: CASSKKAGLAGVHNEQFF. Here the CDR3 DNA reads TGTGCCAGCAGCAAAAAAGCGGGTCTAGCGGGAGTCCACAATGAGCAGTTCTTC.

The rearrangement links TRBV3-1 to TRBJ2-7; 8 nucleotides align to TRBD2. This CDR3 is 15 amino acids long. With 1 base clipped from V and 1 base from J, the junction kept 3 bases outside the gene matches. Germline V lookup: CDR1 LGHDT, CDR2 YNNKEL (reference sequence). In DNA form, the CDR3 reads TGTGCCAGCAGCCAAGGACTAGCGCGTTCCTACGAGCAGTACTTC. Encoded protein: CASSQGLARSYEQYF.

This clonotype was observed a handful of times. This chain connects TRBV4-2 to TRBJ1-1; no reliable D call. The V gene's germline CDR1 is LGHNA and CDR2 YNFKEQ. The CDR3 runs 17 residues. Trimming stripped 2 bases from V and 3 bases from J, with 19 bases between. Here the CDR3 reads CASSQTLGRFPDTEAFF. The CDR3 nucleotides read TGTGCCAGCAGCCAAACGTTGGGCCGCTTCCCTGACACTGAAGCTTTCTTT.